The 27 T cell receptor beta chains below were found in one sample sequenced in a study of OX40 agonist ivuxolimab in advanced cancers. Clones were sequenced by immunoSEQ multiplex PCR, and TCRdb holds only the in-frame ones, with some missing. Of approximately 96,000 clones in the sample, about 92% were seen once. This specimen consisted of CD4+ or CD8+ T cells sorted from blood, obtained in a trial of the OX40 agonist ivuxolimab. The receptors derive from an adult with an advanced solid tumor such as melanoma, head and neck, liver or kidney cancer.

The chain has TRBV5-8 and TRBJ1-5, with D maybe TRBD1 (5 bases). The CDR3 is made up of 14 amino acids. From germline, CDR1 is SGHTS and CDR2 YDEGEE. V was cut by 0 bases and J by 7 bases, with 11 bases left in between. CDR3 nucleotides: TGTGCCAGCAGCTTGGACGGGTCAGGGCAGCCCCAGCATTTT. It specifies CASSLDGSGQPQHF.

V usage is TRBV5-4 and J usage is TRBJ2-2; D is possibly TRBD1 or TRBD2 (5 bases each). CDR3 length equals 15 residues. Germline CDR1 reads SGHNT; CDR2 reads YYREEE (reference sequence). V was clipped by 4 bases and J by 7 bases, with 17 bases between them. The CDR3 region has the DNA TGTGCCAGCAGCCGGCCCCTCAGGGCGGGCGGGGAGCTGTTTTTT. Amino acids: CASSRPLRAGGELFF.

The V call is TRBV6-5, the J call TRBJ2-7; TRBD1 might be the D (6 bases). From germline, CDR1 is MNHEY and CDR2 SVGAGI. The CDR3 loop spans 15 amino acids. V shed 0 bases and J shed 3 bases, with 12 bases lying between them. The CDR3 protein is CASSYSGRGSYEQYF. CDR3 in DNA: TGTGCCAGCAGTTACTCCGGCAGGGGAAGCTACGAGCAGTACTTC.

The chain joins TRBV4-3 to TRBJ1-2; 9 bases fit TRBD1. Germline CDR1 LGHNA, CDR2 YSLEER. This CDR3 is 17 amino acids long. V lost 0 bases and J lost 5; bases outside the gene matches: 10. CDR3 in DNA: TGCGCCAGCAGCCAAGAAGCCACAGGGGGCAGGGGGTATGGCTACACCTTC. Protein sequence: CASSQEATGGRGYGYTF.

This chain joins TRBV6-6 and TRBJ2-7, with D possibly matching TRBD1 (5 bases). Germline values: CDR1 MNHNY, CDR2 SVGAGI (reference sequence). The CDR3 covers 15 residues. Trimming shortened V by 2 bases and J by 1 base, and 12 bases separated the two germline ends. The chain's CDR3 is CASSYGRVGSYEQYF. The DNA of the CDR3 is TGTGCCAGCAGTTACGGCAGGGTGGGTTCCTACGAGCAGTACTTC.

This clone was counted a single time. This chain joins TRBV4-3 and TRBJ1-2; D not resolved. This CDR3 has 12 residues. CDR1 is LGHNA, CDR2 YSLEER, per germline. Trimming took 4 bases from V and 0 from J, leaving 3 bases between them. The CDR3 is CASSRSNYGYTF. The CDR3 DNA follows: TGCGCCAGCAGCCGGTCTAACTATGGCTACACCTTC.

This chain joins TRBV30 and TRBJ1-2; D is perhaps TRBD1 (5 bases). Looked up from germline, CDR1 is GTSNPN and CDR2 is SVGIG (reference sequence). Deletions cut 1 base from V and 5 bases from J, with 11 bases between. The CDR3 is 13 residues long. The chain's CDR3 is CAWSEQGQYGYTF. The CDR3 coding sequence is TGTGCCTGGAGTGAGCAGGGTCAATATGGCTACACCTTC.

The chain employs TRBV19 and TRBJ1-1; possible D gene TRBD1, 5 bases. In germline, CDR1 is LNHDA, CDR2 SQIVND (reference sequence). CDR3 length: 12 amino acids. Trimming cost V 6 bases and J 3 bases, with 8 bases left between them. The CDR3 protein is CASSRGDTEAFF. CDR3 coding DNA: TGTGCCAGTAGCCGAGGGGACACTGAAGCTTTCTTT.

This clone was recorded once. The chain is built from TRBV19 and TRBJ2-3; D gene unclear. CDR1 and CDR2 (germline): LNHDA, SQIVND (reference sequence). The CDR3 has 14 residues. Trimming removed 3 bases at V and 5 bases at J, with 12 bases between. Here the CDR3 DNA reads TGTGCCAGTAGTATCGGCCGTCGTATAGATACGCAGTATTTT. This codes for CASSIGRRIDTQYF. Based on the CDR3 plus reference TRBV19 and TRBJ2-3, the full variable domain is DGGITQSPKYLFRKEGQNVTLSCEQNLNHDAMYWYRQDPGQGLRLIYYSQIVNDFQKGDIAEGYSVSREKKESFPLTVTSAQKNPTAFYLCASSIGRRIDTQYFGPGTRLTVL.

The chain has TRBV5-6 and TRBJ2-5; tentative D call: TRBD1 (6 bases). Germline CDR1 reads SGHDT; CDR2 reads YYEEEE. V was pared by 1 base and J by 2 bases, with 15 bases between. The CDR3 is 16 residues long. The DNA for the CDR3 is TGTGCCAGCAGCTTGAATGCGCCGCAGGGGCAAGAGACCCAGTACTTC. This encodes CASSLNAPQGQETQYF.

This clone appeared once. The genes are TRBV6-6 and TRBJ1-6; TRBD1 agrees at 8 bases. Germline V gives CDR1 MNHNY, CDR2 SVGAGI (reference sequence). The CDR3 totals 15 residues. V was clipped by 4 bases and J by 6 bases; unmatched bases: 5. CDR3 DNA: TGTGCCAGCAGTTCAAAACAGGGGGGTAATTCACCCCTCCACTTT. It specifies CASSSKQGGNSPLHF.

The genes are TRBV7-9 and TRBJ2-7; D possibly corresponds to TRBD2 (7 bases). The germline V gene has CDR1 SEHNR and CDR2 FQNEAQ (reference sequence). The V end was cut by 5 bases, the J end by 3 bases, with 17 bases between. CDR3 length equals 15 residues. The CDR3 sequence is CASSHGGGGNYEQYF. The DNA for the CDR3 is TGTGCCAGCAGCCATGGGGGGGGCGGTAACTACGAGCAGTACTTC.

The gene calls are TRBV28 and TRBJ2-1, with a possible D match to TRBD1 (5 bases). CDR1 and CDR2 from the germline V gene are MDHEN and SYDVKM. The CDR3 contains 13 residues. The ends were cut back, 6 bases at V and 0 bases at J, with 6 bases in the middle. This chain's CDR3 is CASSQGSYNEQFF. Written as DNA, the CDR3 is TGTGCCAGCAGCCAGGGCTCCTACAATGAGCAGTTCTTC. Together with reference TRBV28 and TRBJ2-1, the CDR3 gives the full variable domain: DVKVTQSSRYLVKRTGEKVFLECVQDMDHENMFWYRQDPGLGLRLIYFSYDVKMKEKGDIPEGYSVSREKKERFSLILESASTNQTSMYLCASSQGSYNEQFFGPGTRLTVL.

The chain carries TRBV28 and TRBJ1-2; D is ambiguous. The CDR3 consists of 15 residues. Germline V CDR1 and CDR2: MDHEN, SYDVKM. V lost 3 bases and J lost 8, with 19 bases in between. The CDR3 sequence is CASSFPLGRSLGYTF. The CDR3 DNA follows: TGTGCCAGCAGTTTCCCTTTGGGGAGGTCCCTAGGCTACACCTTC.

Here the CDR3 reads CAWHDTGELFF. CDR3 nucleotide sequence: TGTGCCTGGCATGACACCGGGGAGCTGTTTTTT. J is TRBJ2-2 and V is TRBV30; D unresolved. Germline V gene lookup returns CDR1 GTSNPN and CDR2 SVGIG (reference sequence). Trimming pared 5 bases from V and 3 bases from J, leaving 4 bases between. This CDR3 is built from 11 residues.

The chain carries TRBV11-2 and TRBJ2-4; D tentatively reads TRBD1 or TRBD2 (5 bases each). The CDR3 totals 16 residues. The V gene lost 5 bases and the J gene lost 3 bases, with 17 bases spanning the gap. The germline CDR1 and CDR2 sequences are SGHAT and FQNNGV. The CDR3 DNA reads TGTGCCAGCAGCCTGAGGGGTTCGGGAAACAAAAACATTCAGTACTTC. Its translation is CASSLRGSGNKNIQYF.

The chain has TRBV6-1 and TRBJ1-2, with 7 bases lining up with TRBD1. J was trimmed by 5 bases and V by 2 bases; bases with no gene match: 11. Germline values: CDR1 MNHNS, CDR2 SASEGT. The CDR3 runs 16 residues. This chain's CDR3 is CASSEYGTEDPYGYTF. CDR3 in DNA: TGTGCCAGCAGTGAATACGGGACAGAGGACCCTTATGGCTACACCTTC.

V is TRBV6-7 and J is TRBJ2-5, with TRBD2 identical over 8 bases. TRBV6-7 is given ORF status, its function remaining uncertain. With 2 bases clipped from V and 3 bases from J, the junction kept 5 bases outside the gene matches. This CDR3 region has 15 residues. CDR3 DNA sequence: TGTGCCAGCAGTTACAAAAGCGGGAGAGAAGAGACCCAGTACTTC. Its protein is CASSYKSGREETQYF.

This chain uses TRBV5-1 with TRBJ1-2; D gene uncertain. The V gene lost 3 bases and the J gene lost 8 bases, with 14 bases spanning the gap. Germline V CDR1 and CDR2: SGHRS, YFSETQ. This CDR3 spans 13 amino acids. CDR3 DNA sequence: TGCGCCAGCAGCTCCACCGCAATTGGGGGCTACACCTTC. Translation: CASSSTAIGGYTF.

J is TRBJ1-4 and V is TRBV5-5, with TRBD1 matching over 11 bases. This CDR3 has 17 residues. CDR1 is SGHKS, CDR2 YYEKEE, per germline (reference sequence). With 4 bases clipped from V and 4 bases from J, the junction kept 9 bases outside the gene matches. CDR3 DNA: TGTGCCAGCAGCCTGTCCCCGGGACAGGGGGTTAATGAAAAACTGTTTTTT. Translated, it gives CASSLSPGQGVNEKLFF.

The gene calls are TRBV6-5 and TRBJ2-7; 9 bases line up with TRBD1. The junction had 10 bases not matched to a gene; V was cut back by 7 bases and J by 9 bases. The CDR3 has 13 residues. The V gene's germline CDR1 is MNHEY and CDR2 SVGAGI. The CDR3 nucleotides read TGTGCCAGCACGCCGGGACAGGGATCTTGGCAGTACTTC. Protein product: CASTPGQGSWQYF.

This clone was seen only a few times. V gene TRBV2 combines with J gene TRBJ2-2, with 7 bases fitting TRBD2. Germline V gene data show CDR1 as SNHLY and CDR2 as FYNNEI. The CDR3 totals 15 residues. V lost 5 bases to trimming and J lost 5 bases; unmatched junction nucleotides: 8. The CDR3 nucleotides are TGTGCCAGCAGTCCTGGGACTACCCAAACCGGGGAGCTGTTTTTT. This translates into CASSPGTTQTGELFF.

The chain employs TRBV16 and TRBJ1-1; D is ambiguous. Germline lookup yields CDR1 KGHSY and CDR2 FQNENV. The CDR3 has 15 amino acids. The ends were cut back, 4 bases at V and 3 bases at J, with 15 bases in the middle. CDR3 residues: CASSPPGRRDTEAFF. The CDR3 DNA reads TGTGCCAGCAGCCCCCCAGGTAGACGGGACACTGAAGCTTTCTTT.

The V and J genes are TRBV7-9 and TRBJ2-3, with D tentatively TRBD1 (6 bases). V lost 1 base to trimming and J lost 13 bases, with 18 bases between them. The CDR3 length is 14 residues. Looked up from germline, CDR1 is SEHNR and CDR2 is FQNEAQ (reference sequence). The chain's CDR3 is CASSLEGVARVKYF. The DNA for the CDR3 is TGTGCCAGCAGCTTAGAGGGGGTGGCCAGGGTAAAGTATTTT.

The count of this clone is one. The V call is TRBV4-1, the J call TRBJ2-5; TRBD1 matches at 7 bases. This CDR3 comprises 14 residues. V shed 4 bases, J shed 0 bases, and the junction held 2 bases outside the gene matches. The germline CDR1 and CDR2 sequences are MGHRA and YSYEKL. CDR3 coding DNA: TGCGCCAGCAGCCTAGGACAGGACCAAGAGACCCAGTACTTC. Protein sequence: CASSLGQDQETQYF.

This rearrangement joins TRBV2 to TRBJ2-2; tentative D call: TRBD2 (6 bases). Germline-derived CDR1 and CDR2 are SNHLY and FYNNEI. V lost 7 bases and J lost 0, with 9 bases in between. CDR3 length: 14 amino acids. The CDR3 DNA reads TGTGCCAGCACCTGGGACTCGAACACCGGGGAGCTGTTTTTT. Amino acids: CASTWDSNTGELFF.

This clone has only a few counts. This sequence joins TRBV21-1 and TRBJ2-5; whether TRBD1, the table's D call, matches the DNA was not checked. TRBV21-1 corresponds to a pseudogene. This CDR3 comprises 16 residues. The chain's CDR3 is CASSKWTGGSQETQYF. The DNA for the CDR3 is TGTGCCAGCAGCAAATGGACAGGGGGATCTCAAGAGACCCAGTACTTC.